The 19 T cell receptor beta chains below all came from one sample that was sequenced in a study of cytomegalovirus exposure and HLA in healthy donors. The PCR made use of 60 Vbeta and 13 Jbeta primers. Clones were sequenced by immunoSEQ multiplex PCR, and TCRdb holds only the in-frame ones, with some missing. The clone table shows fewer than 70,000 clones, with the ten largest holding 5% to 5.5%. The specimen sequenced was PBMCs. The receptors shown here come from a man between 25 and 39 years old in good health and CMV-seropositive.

This chain's CDR3 is CASSEALQGVGNSPLHF. CDR3 sequence (DNA): TGTGCCAGCAGTGAAGCGCTTCAAGGAGTTGGGAATTCACCCCTCCACTTT. The chain combines TRBV2 with TRBJ1-6; no clear D. The V end lost 0 bases, the J end lost 7 bases, and 16 bases lay between the germline ends. Germline V gene sequence: CDR1 SNHLY, CDR2 FYNNEI. The CDR3 is 17 residues long.

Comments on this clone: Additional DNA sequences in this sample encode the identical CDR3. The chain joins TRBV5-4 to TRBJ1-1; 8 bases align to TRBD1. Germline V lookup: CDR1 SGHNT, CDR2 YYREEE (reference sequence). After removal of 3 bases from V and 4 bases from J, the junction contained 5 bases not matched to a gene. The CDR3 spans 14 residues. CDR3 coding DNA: TGTGCCAGCAGCTATACCCAGGGGGCCACTGAAGCTTTCTTT. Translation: CASSYTQGATEAFF.

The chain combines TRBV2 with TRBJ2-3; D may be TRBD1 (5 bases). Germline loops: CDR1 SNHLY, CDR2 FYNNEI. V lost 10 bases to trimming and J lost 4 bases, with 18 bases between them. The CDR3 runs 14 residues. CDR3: CATTEQGYADTQYF. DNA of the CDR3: TGTGCCACAACTGAGCAGGGCTATGCAGATACGCAGTATTTT.

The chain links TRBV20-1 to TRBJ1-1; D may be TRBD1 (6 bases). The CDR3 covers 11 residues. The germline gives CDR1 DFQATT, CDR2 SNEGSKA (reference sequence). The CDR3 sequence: CRGAGLTEAFF. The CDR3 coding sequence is TGCAGGGGGGCAGGGTTGACTGAAGCTTTCTTT.

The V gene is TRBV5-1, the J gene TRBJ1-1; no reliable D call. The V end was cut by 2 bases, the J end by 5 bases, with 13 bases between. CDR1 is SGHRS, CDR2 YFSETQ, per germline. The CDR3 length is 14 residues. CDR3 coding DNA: TGCGCCAGCAGCTTTGGAGGGATTGTGACTGAAGCTTTCTTT. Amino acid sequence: CASSFGGIVTEAFF. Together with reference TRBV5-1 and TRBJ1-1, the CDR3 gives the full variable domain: KAGVTQTPRYLIKTRGQQVTLSCSPISGHRSVSWYQQTPGQGLQFLFEYFSETQRNKGNFPGRFSGRQFSNSRSEMNVSTLELGDSALYLCASSFGGIVTEAFFGQGTRLTVV.

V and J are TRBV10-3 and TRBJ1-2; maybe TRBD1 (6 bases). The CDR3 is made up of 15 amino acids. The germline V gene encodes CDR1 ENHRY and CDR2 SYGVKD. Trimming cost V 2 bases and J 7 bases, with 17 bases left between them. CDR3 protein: CAISEAPRGGGGYTF. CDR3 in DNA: TGTGCCATCAGTGAGGCGCCCCGGGGGGGCGGTGGCTACACCTTC.

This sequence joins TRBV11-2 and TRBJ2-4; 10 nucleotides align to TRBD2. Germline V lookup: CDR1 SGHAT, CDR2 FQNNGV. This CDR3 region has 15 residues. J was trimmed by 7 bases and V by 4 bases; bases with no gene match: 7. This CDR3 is CASSSSPGLANIQYF. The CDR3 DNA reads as TGTGCCAGCAGCTCCAGCCCGGGACTAGCGAACATTCAGTACTTC.

The DNA for the CDR3 is TGTGCCAGCTCACTTAGAGAAGACAATGAGCAGTTCTTC. It is translated as CASSLREDNEQFF. V and J are TRBV18 and TRBJ2-1; D gene unclear. The CDR3 sequence is 13 residues long. From germline, CDR1 is KGHSH and CDR2 LQKENI. The germline V and J ends were trimmed by 4 bases and 5 bases, with 9 bases remaining between them.

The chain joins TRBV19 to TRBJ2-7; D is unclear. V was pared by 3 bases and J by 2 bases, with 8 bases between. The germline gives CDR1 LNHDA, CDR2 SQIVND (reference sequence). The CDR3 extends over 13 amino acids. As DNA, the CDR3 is TGTGCCAGTAGTATCTGGGCCGCCTACGAGCAGTACTTC. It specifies CASSIWAAYEQYF.

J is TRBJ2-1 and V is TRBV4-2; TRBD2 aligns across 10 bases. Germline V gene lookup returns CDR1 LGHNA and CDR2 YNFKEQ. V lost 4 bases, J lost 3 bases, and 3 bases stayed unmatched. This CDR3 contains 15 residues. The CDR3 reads CASSRGLADYNEQFF. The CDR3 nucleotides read TGTGCCAGCAGCCGCGGACTAGCGGACTACAATGAGCAGTTCTTC.

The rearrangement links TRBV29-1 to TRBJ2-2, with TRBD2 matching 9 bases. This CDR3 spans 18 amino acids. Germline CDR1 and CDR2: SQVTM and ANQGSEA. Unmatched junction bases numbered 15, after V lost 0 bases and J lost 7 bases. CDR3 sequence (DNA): TGCAGCGTTGAAGATCCAAGAAAGCGGGAGGCCGGGGTCGGGGAGCTGTTTTTT. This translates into CSVEDPRKREAGVGELFF.

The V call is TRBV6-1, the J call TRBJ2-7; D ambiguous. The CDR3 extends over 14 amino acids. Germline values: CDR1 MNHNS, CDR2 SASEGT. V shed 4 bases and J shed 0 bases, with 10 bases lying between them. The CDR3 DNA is TGTGCCAGCAGTGGCCAGCGCCCCTCCTACGAGCAGTACTTC. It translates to CASSGQRPSYEQYF.

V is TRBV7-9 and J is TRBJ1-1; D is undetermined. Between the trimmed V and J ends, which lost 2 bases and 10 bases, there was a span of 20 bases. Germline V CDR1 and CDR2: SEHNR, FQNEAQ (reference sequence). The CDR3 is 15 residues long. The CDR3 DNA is TGTGCCAGCAGCTTACCGGGAAATACCTCCGGTGGAGCTTTCTTT. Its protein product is CASSLPGNTSGGAFF.

The DNA of the CDR3 is TGTGCCTCGAGGTGGCGGGGCTACGAGCAGTACTTC. Its translation is CASRWRGYEQYF. The V gene is TRBV30, the J gene TRBJ2-7; a possible D gene is TRBD2 (6 bases). The CDR3 totals 12 residues. Trimming left V 7 bases short and J 3 bases short, with 13 bases between. Germline assignment: CDR1 GTSNPN and CDR2 SVGIG (reference sequence).

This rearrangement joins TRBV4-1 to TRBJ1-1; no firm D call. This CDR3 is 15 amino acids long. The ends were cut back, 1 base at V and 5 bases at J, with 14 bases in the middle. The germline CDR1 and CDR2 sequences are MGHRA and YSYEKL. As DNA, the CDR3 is TGCGCCAGCAGCCAAGTCGAGGCCACTAGGACTGAAGCTTTCTTT. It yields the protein CASSQVEATRTEAFF.

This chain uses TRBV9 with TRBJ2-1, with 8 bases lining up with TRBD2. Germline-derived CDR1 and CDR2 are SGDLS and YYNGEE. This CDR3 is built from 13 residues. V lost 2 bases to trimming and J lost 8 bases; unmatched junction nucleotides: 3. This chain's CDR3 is CASSVGLAHEQFF. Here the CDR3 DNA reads TGTGCCAGCAGCGTCGGACTAGCCCATGAGCAGTTCTTC.

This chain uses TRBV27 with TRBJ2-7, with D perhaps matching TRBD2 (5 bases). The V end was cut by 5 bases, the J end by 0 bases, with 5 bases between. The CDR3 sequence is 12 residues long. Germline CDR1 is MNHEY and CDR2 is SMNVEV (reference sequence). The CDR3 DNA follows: TGTGCCAGCAGTGGGAGCTCCTACGAGCAGTACTTC. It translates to CASSGSSYEQYF.

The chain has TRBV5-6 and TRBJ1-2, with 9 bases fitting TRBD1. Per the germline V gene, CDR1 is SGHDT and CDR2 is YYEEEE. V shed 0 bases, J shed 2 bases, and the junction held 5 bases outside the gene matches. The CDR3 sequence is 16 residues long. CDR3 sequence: CASSLVRTGVNYGYTF. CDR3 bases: TGTGCCAGCAGCTTGGTGCGGACAGGGGTGAACTATGGCTACACCTTC.

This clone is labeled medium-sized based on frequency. In nucleotides, the CDR3 is TGTGCCAGCAGTGAATCCAGCACCGGGGAGCTGTTTTTT. This sequence encodes CASSESSTGELFF. The V call is TRBV6-4, the J call TRBJ2-2; D uncertain. The CDR3 has 13 residues. Germline values: CDR1 MRHNA, CDR2 SNTAGT. V was trimmed by 3 bases and J by 4 bases, leaving 6 bases between them.